Sequencing of this TCR beta chain was carried out in a study of blood T cell repertoires in COVID-19. Study context: The United States, Italy and Spain provided the acute and convalescent COVID-19 samples. PBMCs, B-cell-depleted T cells, or T cells were the source of the cDNA or gDNA that made up the material.

Under the authors' procedure: From reference gene primer amplification, estimates of nucleated cell counts were derived. TCRdb keeps only in-frame clones here, not all; method: immunoSEQ multiplex PCR. V and J calls and clone size follow that table, whereas D and trimming were derived from the DNA. The profile shows more than 300,000 clones, around 92% of them singletons. From germline, CDR1 is MDHEN and CDR2 SYDVKM. V lost 3 bases to trimming and J lost 4 bases; unmatched junction nucleotides: 9. This CDR3 has 17 amino acids. Patients of the Seattle cohort, enrolled during active infection, were followed longitudinally.

The clonotype was recovered from a woman aged 30 to 39 with COVID-19, enrolled during active disease. Sequencing input: peripheral blood. The chain recombines TRBV28 with TRBJ1-1; 12 nucleotides align to TRBD1. The CDR3 region has the DNA TGTGCCAGCAGTTTCCTGTGGGGACAGGGGGCGAGCACTGAAGCTTTCTTT. It specifies CASSFLWGQGASTEAFF.